A selection of T cell receptor beta chains follows, all from one sample in a study of CD8 T cells in ankylosing spondylitis. One entry per CDR3 protein, called by TCRdb with MiXCR from the 5' RACE reads. The data contain about 250,000 distinct CDR3 sequences, roughly 32% of them singletons. The sample taken for sequencing was blood, either unsorted or a sorted T cell fraction (not recorded which). Every receptor here comes from a male donor with ankylosing spondylitis or in good health (not recorded which). The CDR3 runs from the conserved cysteine through the conserved F or W. Each record gives: CDR3 length, V gene, clone size, J gene, D gene, CDR3 DNA, CDR3 protein. D genes are given only for firm matches. Part of the rows lack a size; the others show once, few, many or a class for expanded clones.

>14|TRBV7-8|NA|TRBJ2-3|TRBD1
TGTGCCAGCAGCGGACAGGGCGGCACAGATACGCAGTATTTT
CASSGQGGTDTQYF
>16|TRBV4-2|few|TRBJ2-1|NA
TGTGCCAGCAGCCAAGTCGCCCGGACTGGAAACAATGAGCAGTTCTTC
CASSQVARTGNNEQFF
>15|TRBV20-1|NA|TRBJ1-5|NA
TGCAGTGCTAGACGGGTAAGACAAGCCGATCAGCCCCAGCATTTT
CSARRVRQADQPQHF
>14|TRBV19|NA|TRBJ2-3|NA
TGTGCCAGTAGTTTAGGCTTTCACACAGATACGCAGTATTTT
CASSLGFHTDTQYF
>13|TRBV5-1|NA|TRBJ2-7|NA
TGCGCCAGCAGCTTGGGACAGGTTCCGGAGCAGTACTTC
CASSLGQVPEQYF
>18|TRBV5-1|NA|TRBJ2-3|TRBD2
TGCGCCAGCAGCCCAACTATAAGACTAGCGGCTAGCACAGATACGCAGTATTTT
CASSPTIRLAASTDTQYF
>15|TRBV7-2|NA|TRBJ2-2|NA
TGTGCCAGCAGCTTAGTAACGTTGGGCACCGGGGAGCTGTTTTTT
CASSLVTLGTGELFF
>11|TRBV12-3/TRBV12-4|NA|TRBJ2-5|NA
TGTGCCAGCACCGTAGGGGGGGCCCAGTACTTC
CASTVGGAQYF
>17|TRBV4-1|NA|TRBJ2-5|TRBD1
TGCGCCAGCAGCCAAGATGTAGGGACAGGGTACCAAGAGACCCAGTACTTC
CASSQDVGTGYQETQYF
>15|TRBV6-2/TRBV6-3|NA|TRBJ2-1|TRBD2
TGTGCCAGCAGCCTACTAGCGGAGGGGCCCAATGAGCAGTTCTTC
CASSLLAEGPNEQFF
>14|TRBV20-1|many|TRBJ2-5|NA
TGCAGTGCCAACCGTCCCGGGATCAAAGAGACCCAGTACTTC
CSANRPGIKETQYF
>16|TRBV14|NA|TRBJ2-3|NA
TGTGCCAGCAGCCAAGATCTGGACCTCCTCACAGATACGCAGTATTTT
CASSQDLDLLTDTQYF
>15|TRBV29-1|few|TRBJ2-1|NA
TGCAGCGTTGAAGTAGTACAGGGAGTGTGGAATGAGCAGTTCTTC
CSVEVVQGVWNEQFF
>13|TRBV20-1|NA|TRBJ1-2|TRBD1
TGCAGTGCTGATCAGGGGGTAGACGATGGCTACACCTTC
CSADQGVDDGYTF
>16|TRBV24-1|few|TRBJ2-7|NA
TGTGCCACCAGTGATGGGGCAGCCGCAGCTTCCTACGAGCAGTACTTC
CATSDGAAAASYEQYF
>16|TRBV12-3/TRBV12-4|NA|TRBJ2-3|TRBD1
TGTGCCAGCAGCTGGACAGGGGGTATCAGAACAGATACGCAGTATTTT
CASSWTGGIRTDTQYF
>16|TRBV6-1|NA|TRBJ2-3|TRBD1
TGTGCCAGCAGTCCAAGTACCGGGACAGGGTCAGATACGCAGTATTTT
CASSPSTGTGSDTQYF
>14|TRBV5-1|NA|TRBJ2-3|TRBD1
TGCGCCAGCAGGCAGGGACAGAGCACAGATACGCAGTATTTT
CASRQGQSTDTQYF
>11|TRBV29-1|few|TRBJ2-1|TRBD1
TGCAGCGGGGACAGCCACAATGAGCAGTTCTTC
CSGDSHNEQFF
>17|TRBV5-1|NA|TRBJ1-1|NA
TGCGCCAGCAGCTTGGCTGGGACGGGGGGTAGGAACACTGAAGCTTTCTTT
CASSLAGTGGRNTEAFF
>15|TRBV20-1|NA|TRBJ2-3|TRBD2
TGCAGTGCTATCTGGCTAGCGGGGACCACAGATACGCAGTATTTT
CSAIWLAGTTDTQYF
>14|TRBV6-1|NA|TRBJ2-1|TRBD2
TGTGCCAGCAGAACGGGACTACTATACAATGAGCAGTTCTTC
CASRTGLLYNEQFF
>14|TRBV20-1|many|TRBJ2-7|NA
TGCAGTGCAAACCGGGACGGCACTACCTACGAGCAGTACTTC
CSANRDGTTYEQYF
>14|TRBV5-1|few|TRBJ2-5|NA
TGCGCCAGCAGCTTGGCTCCAGGGACGGAGACCCAGTACTTC
CASSLAPGTETQYF
>16|TRBV5-6|once|TRBJ2-2|NA
TGTGCCAGCAGCTTGGTCTCTACTAGCAACACCGGGGAGCTGTTTTTT
CASSLVSTSNTGELFF
>14|TRBV5-1|few|TRBJ2-3|NA
TGCGCCAGCAGCTTTACCACTACCACAGATACGCAGTATTTT
CASSFTTTTDTQYF
>14|TRBV5-1|once|TRBJ1-5|NA
TGCGCCAGCAGCGTGGACGGGTCCAATCAGCCCCAGCATTTT
CASSVDGSNQPQHF
>13|TRBV12-3/TRBV12-4|NA|TRBJ2-7|TRBD2
TGTGCCAGCTTGGCGGGGGTATCACACGAGCAGTACTTC
CASLAGVSHEQYF
>14|TRBV7-8|once|TRBJ1-5|NA
TGTGCCAGCAGCCTTCGGACGGAGAATCAGCCCCAGCATTTT
CASSLRTENQPQHF
>13|TRBV27|NA|TRBJ2-7|NA
TGTGCCAGCAGTTTGTCCAGAGCCTACGAGCAGTACTTC
CASSLSRAYEQYF
>16|TRBV12-3/TRBV12-4|NA|TRBJ2-7|TRBD1
TGTGCCAGCAGTTCCTTGGGACAGGGGGTCTCCTACGAGCAGTACTTC
CASSSLGQGVSYEQYF
>13|TRBV2|few|TRBJ2-7|NA
TGTGCCAGCCGGGGACTTCGTTCCTACGAGCAGTACTTC
CASRGLRSYEQYF
>13|TRBV6-6|few|TRBJ1-1|NA
TGTGCCAGCACCCTCCAAGGGGTCACTGAAGCTTTCTTT
CASTLQGVTEAFF
>14|TRBV12-3/TRBV12-4|few|TRBJ2-3|TRBD1
TGTGCCAGCTGGGACAGGGGGCGTGGAGATACGCAGTATTTT
CASWDRGRGDTQYF
>18|TRBV6-1|few|TRBJ2-3|TRBD2
TGTGCCAGCATGGCTAGCGGACGTCCCTTCCCTAGCACAGATACGCAGTATTTT
CASMASGRPFPSTDTQYF
>13|TRBV29-1|few|TRBJ1-2|NA
TGCAGCGTTGTTAGGCAGGGCTTCTATGGCTACACCTTC
CSVVRQGFYGYTF
>14|TRBV7-9|NA|TRBJ2-7|TRBD1
TGTGCCAGCAGGGAACAGGGGGCCGTGGTCGAGCAGTACTTC
CASREQGAVVEQYF
>15|TRBV7-9|few|TRBJ2-3|NA
TGTGCCAGCAGCTTAGGACAGACTAGCACAGATACGCAGTATTTT
CASSLGQTSTDTQYF
>16|TRBV6-1|NA|TRBJ1-6|TRBD1
TGTGCCAGCACCAAACGGGACAGGGGGTATAATTCACCCCTCCACTTT
CASTKRDRGYNSPLHF
>15|TRBV19|few|TRBJ2-7|TRBD1
TGTGCCAGTAGTACCACCGGGACAGGGGCCTACGAGCAGTACTTC
CASSTTGTGAYEQYF
>17|TRBV10-3|NA|TRBJ2-5|TRBD1
TGTGCCATCAGTGAGAAGCCGGGACAGGGGGTGCGGGAGACCCAGTACTTC
CAISEKPGQGVRETQYF
>14|TRBV20-1|NA|TRBJ2-2|NA
TGCAGTGCTAGTCTACCGCTAGGGACCGGGGAGCTGTTTTTT
CSASLPLGTGELFF
>16|TRBV5-6|NA|TRBJ2-1|NA
TGTGCCAGCAGCGGGGGGGCAGGGAGTACCTACAATGAGCAGTTCTTC
CASSGGAGSTYNEQFF
>14|TRBV5-6|few|TRBJ1-5|NA
TGTGCCAGCAGCTTGTCACAGGCCGGGCAGCCCCAGCATTTT
CASSLSQAGQPQHF
>13|TRBV20-1|NA|TRBJ2-5|TRBD2
TGCAGTGCTAGATGGGGAGGGCGAGAGACCCAGTACTTC
CSARWGGRETQYF
>14|TRBV7-2|NA|TRBJ2-5|NA
TGTGCCAGCAGCTTAGACAGTTACCAAGAGACCCAGTACTTC
CASSLDSYQETQYF
>17|TRBV5-5|NA|TRBJ1-2|NA
TGTGCCAGCAGCGTGGGGACCGGGTACGTCTTCGACTATGGCTACACCTTC
CASSVGTGYVFDYGYTF
>14|TRBV6-1|once|TRBJ1-3|NA
TGTGCCAGCAGAACAGGGTTGGCTGGAAACACCATATATTTT
CASRTGLAGNTIYF
>15|TRBV20-1|few|TRBJ2-3|TRBD2
TGCAGTGCTAGACAGTCTAGCGGGGGCACAGATACGCAGTATTTT
CSARQSSGGTDTQYF
>14|TRBV5-1|NA|TRBJ1-1|NA
TGCGCCACCTCCATCCAATCGGGTTTCACTGAAGCTTTCTTT
CATSIQSGFTEAFF
>16|TRBV5-1|NA|TRBJ1-6|NA
TGCGCCAGCAGCTCAGGGGAGAGCTCCTATAATTCACCCCTCCACTTT
CASSSGESSYNSPLHF
>12|TRBV27|NA|TRBJ1-6|NA
TGTGCCAGCAGTTTCCCGGGAGCACCCCTCCACTTT
CASSFPGAPLHF
>14|TRBV20-1|NA|TRBJ1-1|NA
TGCAGTGCTATGGGCAGCGACCGCTACACTGAAGCTTTCTTT
CSAMGSDRYTEAFF
>14|TRBV6-5|NA|TRBJ2-1|TRBD1
TGTGCCAGCAGTTACGGGACAGGGTCGACTGAGCAGTTCTTC
CASSYGTGSTEQFF
>15|TRBV12-3/TRBV12-4|few|TRBJ2-3|TRBD2
TGTGCCAGCAGTTGGAGCGGGGGGGGCACAGATACGCAGTATTTT
CASSWSGGGTDTQYF
>11|TRBV29-1|few|TRBJ2-3|NA
TGCAGCCAAAGCAAGGGAGATACGCAGTATTTT
CSQSKGDTQYF